These T cell receptor beta chains were read from a single sample in a study of blood T cell repertoires in COVID-19. Data came from immunoSEQ multiplex PCR; TCRdb stores just in-frame clones and leaves some out. Of about 270,000 clones in the sample, 80% to 90% were seen once. Sequencing was performed on PBMCs or T cells enriched from blood (not recorded which). All receptors derive from a woman under 30 who had recovered from COVID-19. Each CDR3 is given with its conserved first and last residue. D genes are given only for firm matches.

.,TRBV10-3,TRBJ2-6,CAIWGGADSGANVLTF
TRBD1,TRBV13,TRBJ2-7,CASSSRRDSVTYEQYF
.,TRBV24-1,TRBJ2-7,CATSAQGYEQYF
.,TRBV9,TRBJ1-1,CASSVEGREGTEAFF
.,TRBV3-1/TRBV3-2,TRBJ2-6,CASTPSSGANVLTF
.,TRBV9,TRBJ1-2,CASSVGDRSYGYTF
TRBD1,TRBV2,TRBJ1-4,CASRDRGKTNEKLFF
.,TRBV7-6,TRBJ2-2,CASSLAVDTYTGELFF
.,TRBV4-2,TRBJ1-6,CASSLLGGARTDSPLHF
.,TRBV10-2,TRBJ1-2,CASSESRGLGGYTF
TRBD1,TRBV5-1,TRBJ2-7,CASSPRTGGDEQYF
.,TRBV5-1,TRBJ1-2,CASSLGQFNYGYTF
.,TRBV6-5,TRBJ2-3,CASSYSSEQGKYF
.,TRBV10-3,TRBJ1-1,CAISESGGGYEAFF
.,TRBV5-1,TRBJ2-3,CASSLVLRTDTQYF
.,TRBV5-1,TRBJ1-2,CASSLGDDSYTF
TRBD1,TRBV2,TRBJ1-2,CASAAGQGMNTWGYTF
.,TRBV18,TRBJ1-1,CASSSQGTHTEAFF
.,TRBV4-1,TRBJ1-5,CASSPELGASNQPQHF
.,TRBV10-3,TRBJ1-5,CAISESNSRGNQPQHF
.,TRBV30,TRBJ1-5,CAWRKGEDQPQHF
TRBD2,TRBV14,TRBJ2-5,CASSPPGGETQYF
.,TRBV9,TRBJ2-7,CASSVERTAYEQYF
TRBD1,TRBV5-1,TRBJ2-2,CASSAGQGTNTGELFF
TRBD2,TRBV19,TRBJ2-1,CASSNSPGRGGNEQFF
.,TRBV2,TRBJ1-5,CASKTEQGDQPQHF
.,TRBV12-3/TRBV12-4,TRBJ1-1,CASTRGQFTEAFF
.,TRBV7-9,TRBJ1-6,CASSATGNSPLHF
.,TRBV7-2,TRBJ2-1,CASSLHRGANEQFF
.,TRBV21-1,TRBJ1-2,CASSKDPGGNYGYTF
.,TRBV7-8,TRBJ2-7,CASSQWRGPPYEQYF
TRBD1,TRBV3-1/TRBV3-2,TRBJ2-2,CASSQYPGTGGSLTGELFF
TRBD1,TRBV11-3,TRBJ1-1,CASSKTGGGTEAFF
.,TRBV9,TRBJ2-7,CASSVAAGEQYF
.,TRBV12-5,TRBJ2-1,CASAPPGRYNEQFF
TRBD2,TRBV11-2,TRBJ2-5,CASSPRTSGGMYQETQYF
.,TRBV13,TRBJ1-2,CASSYEGDYGYTF
TRBD1,TRBV7-8,TRBJ2-7,CASRQNRGAIYEQYF
.,TRBV6-5,TRBJ1-5,CASSQGEYQPQHF
.,TRBV18,TRBJ2-7,CASSIAESYEQYF
.,TRBV5-1,TRBJ2-6,CASSLLSSGANVLTF
TRBD1,TRBV15,TRBJ2-7,CATSDRDYEQYF
TRBD1,TRBV9,TRBJ2-7,CASSATGGGVRSYEQYF
TRBD1,TRBV5-6,TRBJ2-7,CASSLLPGQGAYEQYF
.,TRBV6-4,TRBJ2-1,CASSDPDRPFEQFF
TRBD1,TRBV5-1,TRBJ1-2,CASSLEQGAYYGYTF
.,TRBV23-1,TRBJ1-1,CASSQSRGGGGALNTEAFF
.,TRBV7-2,TRBJ2-5,CASSLITWETQYF
.,TRBV2,TRBJ2-3,CASPGGESDTQYF
.,TRBV10-3,TRBJ1-2,CAISESEGHRNYGYTF
.,TRBV29-1,TRBJ1-4,CSVSTSGGLNEKLFF
.,TRBV19,TRBJ1-1,CASNHPGVNTEAFF
TRBD1,TRBV19,TRBJ1-1,CASSIGTANTEAFF
TRBD1,TRBV2,TRBJ1-2,CASSAWTGSPDYTF